This T cell receptor (beta chain) was identified during a study of blood T cells in healthy people across ages. Per-sample yields of isolated PBMCs were at least 6 million. With a J-beta primer mix and a sample-barcoded 5' primer, a second PCR ran 7 to 11 cycles. TCRdb itself ran the 5' RACE reads through MiXCR, one entry per CDR3 protein. Among about 690,000 distinct CDR3 sequences, 40% to 45% were seen once, and the ten largest hold approximately 31%. There are 13 residues in the CDR3. From germline, CDR1 is ENHRY and CDR2 SYGVKD. Trimming pared 0 bases from V and 6 bases from J, leaving 9 bases between.

This receptor was identified in an elderly man in good health. The gene calls are TRBV10-3 and TRBJ2-7; D not resolved. The specimen was blood. The CDR3 is CAISESIPSEQYF. The DNA of the CDR3 is TGTGCCATCAGTGAGTCGATCCCCTCCGAGCAGTACTTC.